A selection of T cell receptor beta chains follows, all from one sample in a study of blood T cells in healthy people across ages. TCRdb passed the 5' RACE reads through MiXCR, listing each CDR3 protein once. This table holds 700,000 or so distinct CDR3 sequences, over 40% found once. The specimen sequenced was blood. Every receptor here comes from a man at least 80 years old in good health. Both conserved end residues are part of each CDR3. Fields, in order: CDR3 protein, CDR3 DNA, J gene, V gene, clone size, D gene. The D gene is left open where the match is weak. Size values are once, few and many counts, or a class for expanded clones, and some rows have none.

CDR3 protein: CASSPGQGRNEKLFF; CDR3 DNA: TGTGCCAGCAGCCCTGGACAGGGACGGAATGAAAAACTGTTTTTT; J gene: TRBJ1-4; V gene: TRBV7-9; clone size: .; D gene: TRBD1
CDR3 protein: CASSQEGGGGAITPGELFF; CDR3 DNA: TGTGCCAGCAGCCAAGAAGGGGGAGGGGGCGCCATTACCCCCGGGGAGCTGTTTTTT; J gene: TRBJ2-2; V gene: TRBV4-2; clone size: .; D gene: .
CDR3 protein: CASISRRGETNEQYF; CDR3 DNA: TGTGCCAGCATCTCAAGGAGGGGGGAAACCAATGAGCAGTACTTC; J gene: TRBJ2-5; V gene: TRBV3-1; clone size: .; D gene: .
CDR3 protein: CASSFPRGTSGRCEQYF; CDR3 DNA: TGTGCCAGCAGCTTTCCCCGAGGGACTAGCGGGAGATGCGAGCAGTACTTC; J gene: TRBJ2-7; V gene: TRBV7-2; clone size: .; D gene: TRBD2
CDR3 protein: CASSLDGTGPGEQYF; CDR3 DNA: TGCGCCAGCAGCTTGGATGGGACAGGGCCTGGTGAGCAGTACTTC; J gene: TRBJ2-7; V gene: TRBV5-1; clone size: .; D gene: TRBD1
CDR3 protein: CASSAESNSETQYF; CDR3 DNA: TGTGCCAGCAGCGCGGAGTCCAACTCGGAGACCCAGTACTTC; J gene: TRBJ2-5; V gene: TRBV7-8; clone size: medium-sized; D gene: .
CDR3 protein: CASIQGNTGELFF; CDR3 DNA: TGTGCCAGCATACAGGGCAACACCGGGGAGCTGTTTTTT; J gene: TRBJ2-2; V gene: TRBV28; clone size: .; D gene: .
CDR3 protein: CASSPFEVVEDYGYTF; CDR3 DNA: TGTGCCAGCAGCCCATTTGAGGTGGTCGAAGACTATGGCTACACCTTC; J gene: TRBJ1-2; V gene: TRBV7-6; clone size: .; D gene: .
CDR3 protein: CASNRDRATAQYF; CDR3 DNA: TGTGCCAGCAACCGGGACAGGGCTACGGCGCAGTACTTC; J gene: TRBJ2-5; V gene: TRBV6-1; clone size: .; D gene: TRBD1
CDR3 protein: CASAQVYEQYF; CDR3 DNA: TGTGCCAGCGCACAGGTCTACGAGCAGTACTTC; J gene: TRBJ2-7; V gene: TRBV6-2/TRBV6-3; clone size: .; D gene: .
CDR3 protein: CASSERLINTEAFF; CDR3 DNA: TGCGCCAGCAGCGAGAGGCTCATAAACACTGAAGCTTTCTTT; J gene: TRBJ1-1; V gene: TRBV5-1; clone size: .; D gene: .
CDR3 protein: CASSWMIGLIQETQYF; CDR3 DNA: TGTGCCAGCAGCTGGATGATAGGGCTGATACAAGAGACCCAGTACTTC; J gene: TRBJ2-5; V gene: TRBV12-3/TRBV12-4; clone size: .; D gene: .
CDR3 protein: CSAREDRGTNTEAFF; CDR3 DNA: TGCAGTGCTAGAGAAGACAGGGGAACGAACACTGAAGCTTTCTTT; J gene: TRBJ1-1; V gene: TRBV20-1; clone size: few; D gene: TRBD1
CDR3 protein: CASHSLQGIETQYF; CDR3 DNA: TGTGCCAGCCATTCCCTACAGGGAATAGAGACCCAGTACTTC; J gene: TRBJ2-5; V gene: TRBV27; clone size: .; D gene: .
CDR3 protein: CASSLGAGPGNTIYF; CDR3 DNA: TGTGCCAGCAGCTTAGGGGCAGGGCCTGGAAACACCATATATTTT; J gene: TRBJ1-3; V gene: TRBV7-2; clone size: .; D gene: .
CDR3 protein: CASSRRDRLSSGNYEQYF; CDR3 DNA: TGTGCCAGCAGCCGCCGGGACAGGCTAAGCAGTGGGAACTACGAGCAGTACTTC; J gene: TRBJ2-7; V gene: TRBV4-2; clone size: few; D gene: TRBD1
CDR3 protein: CSARDGGYNEQFF; CDR3 DNA: TGCAGTGCTAGAGATGGAGGATACAATGAGCAGTTCTTC; J gene: TRBJ2-1; V gene: TRBV20-1; clone size: few; D gene: .
CDR3 protein: CASSAYRGNTF; CDR3 DNA: TGTGCCAGCAGCGCCTACAGGGGGAACACCTTC; J gene: TRBJ1-2; V gene: TRBV7-2; clone size: few; D gene: TRBD1
CDR3 protein: CASSLSSRKDGYTF; CDR3 DNA: TGTGCCAGCAGCTTATCCTCAAGAAAGGATGGCTACACCTTC; J gene: TRBJ1-2; V gene: TRBV7-2; clone size: .; D gene: .
CDR3 protein: CAISEHRDNEQFF; CDR3 DNA: TGTGCCATCAGTGAGCATCGGGACAATGAGCAGTTCTTC; J gene: TRBJ2-1; V gene: TRBV24-1; clone size: .; D gene: .
CDR3 protein: CASSLGGVGDTEAFF; CDR3 DNA: TGTGCCAGCAGCTTGGGAGGCGTCGGGGACACTGAAGCTTTCTTT; J gene: TRBJ1-1; V gene: TRBV5-6; clone size: few; D gene: .
CDR3 protein: CASSPSLAGGSYNVQFF; CDR3 DNA: TGCGCCAGCAGCCCTTCACTAGCGGGAGGGTCCTACAATGTGCAGTTCTTC; J gene: TRBJ2-1; V gene: TRBV4-3; clone size: .; D gene: TRBD2
CDR3 protein: CASSSQFLAGENTGELFF; CDR3 DNA: TGTGCCAGCAGTTCCCAATTCCTAGCGGGGGAGAACACCGGGGAGCTGTTTTTT; J gene: TRBJ2-2; V gene: TRBV6-2/TRBV6-3; clone size: few; D gene: TRBD2
CDR3 protein: CASSTDSPYGYTF; CDR3 DNA: TGTGCCAGCAGTACCGACAGTCCCTATGGCTACACCTTC; J gene: TRBJ1-2; V gene: TRBV6-2/TRBV6-3; clone size: .; D gene: .
CDR3 protein: CSAHRGPTEAFF; CDR3 DNA: TGCAGTGCACACAGGGGTCCCACTGAAGCTTTCTTT; J gene: TRBJ1-1; V gene: TRBV20-1; clone size: .; D gene: TRBD1
CDR3 protein: CASSLRRTGSGNTIYF; CDR3 DNA: TGTGCCAGCAGTTTACGCCGGACAGGATCTGGAAACACCATATATTTT; J gene: TRBJ1-3; V gene: TRBV28; clone size: few; D gene: TRBD1
CDR3 protein: CASSLATASYEQYF; CDR3 DNA: TGTGCCAGCAGCTTAGCAACGGCGTCCTACGAGCAGTACTTC; J gene: TRBJ2-7; V gene: TRBV11-2; clone size: few; D gene: .
CDR3 protein: CSASDRASSPYEQYF; CDR3 DNA: TGCAGTGCTAGTGACAGGGCGTCCTCCCCCTACGAGCAGTACTTC; J gene: TRBJ2-7; V gene: TRBV20-1; clone size: few; D gene: TRBD1
CDR3 protein: CASSYGGLSNQPQHF; CDR3 DNA: TGTGCCAGCAGCTATGGGGGGCTCAGCAATCAGCCCCAGCATTTT; J gene: TRBJ1-5; V gene: TRBV27; clone size: .; D gene: .
CDR3 protein: CASNGDRGTDTQYF; CDR3 DNA: TGTGCCAGCAATGGGGACAGGGGGACCGATACGCAGTATTTT; J gene: TRBJ2-3; V gene: TRBV2; clone size: many; D gene: TRBD1
CDR3 protein: CASSLPGGWSYEQYF; CDR3 DNA: TGTGCCAGCAGTCTTCCAGGGGGCTGGTCCTACGAGCAGTACTTC; J gene: TRBJ2-7; V gene: TRBV6-2/TRBV6-3; clone size: many; D gene: TRBD1
CDR3 protein: CASSSPGVGTQYF; CDR3 DNA: TGTGCCAGCAGTTCACCAGGGGTGGGTACGCAGTATTTT; J gene: TRBJ2-3; V gene: TRBV6-5; clone size: .; D gene: .
CDR3 protein: CAWSGGQTYGYTF; CDR3 DNA: TGTGCCTGGAGTGGAGGGCAGACCTATGGCTACACCTTC; J gene: TRBJ1-2; V gene: TRBV30; clone size: .; D gene: .
CDR3 protein: CASSFVGSNQPQHF; CDR3 DNA: TGTGCCAGCAGTTTTGTGGGTAGCAATCAGCCCCAGCATTTT; J gene: TRBJ1-5; V gene: TRBV12-3/TRBV12-4; clone size: few; D gene: .
CDR3 protein: CASSLAGQGDNEQFF; CDR3 DNA: TGCGCCAGCAGCTTGGCAGGACAGGGCGATAATGAGCAGTTCTTC; J gene: TRBJ2-1; V gene: TRBV5-1; clone size: .; D gene: TRBD1
CDR3 protein: CASSLELRGIGKNIQYF; CDR3 DNA: TGTGCCAGCAGTCTAGAGCTCAGGGGAATCGGCAAAAACATTCAGTACTTC; J gene: TRBJ2-4; V gene: TRBV12-3/TRBV12-4; clone size: few; D gene: .
CDR3 protein: CATSDSTLAVTDTQYF; CDR3 DNA: TGCGCCACCAGTGATTCAACGCTAGCGGTCACAGATACGCAGTATTTT; J gene: TRBJ2-3; V gene: TRBV24-1; clone size: .; D gene: TRBD2
CDR3 protein: CASSGGQVNSGANVLTF; CDR3 DNA: TGTGCCAGCAGCGGGGGACAGGTGAACTCTGGGGCCAACGTCCTGACTTTC; J gene: TRBJ2-6; V gene: TRBV9; clone size: .; D gene: TRBD1
CDR3 protein: CSVRRRLGGGDQPQHF; CDR3 DNA: TGCAGTGTTCGACGAAGGCTAGGGGGTGGCGATCAGCCCCAGCATTTT; J gene: TRBJ1-5; V gene: TRBV20-1; clone size: .; D gene: .
CDR3 protein: CASTWVEGSPLHF; CDR3 DNA: TGTGCCAGCACCTGGGTTGAGGGCTCACCCCTCCACTTT; J gene: TRBJ1-6; V gene: TRBV7-2; clone size: few; D gene: .
CDR3 protein: CASSPPGLAGSETQYF; CDR3 DNA: TGTGCCAGCTCACCACCGGGACTAGCGGGGTCAGAGACCCAGTACTTC; J gene: TRBJ2-5; V gene: TRBV18; clone size: .; D gene: TRBD2
CDR3 protein: CASSSRDTDYEQYF; CDR3 DNA: TGTGCCAGCAGCTCCCGGGACACCGACTACGAGCAGTACTTC; J gene: TRBJ2-7; V gene: TRBV7-2; clone size: .; D gene: .
CDR3 protein: CSVDSSDSHNEQFF; CDR3 DNA: TGCAGCGTTGACAGTAGCGATTCCCACAATGAGCAGTTCTTC; J gene: TRBJ2-1; V gene: TRBV29-1; clone size: .; D gene: .
CDR3 protein: CASSPTGNGQTQYF; CDR3 DNA: TGTGCCAGCAGCCCGACAGGGAACGGGCAGACCCAGTACTTC; J gene: TRBJ2-5; V gene: TRBV9; clone size: .; D gene: TRBD1
CDR3 protein: CSASWEYGYTF; CDR3 DNA: TGCAGTGCTAGCTGGGAGTATGGCTACACCTTC; J gene: TRBJ1-2; V gene: TRBV20-1; clone size: .; D gene: .
CDR3 protein: CASESTSGGETQYF; CDR3 DNA: TGTGCCAGCGAGTCGACTAGCGGGGGGGAGACCCAGTACTTC; J gene: TRBJ2-5; V gene: TRBV12-3/TRBV12-4; clone size: .; D gene: TRBD2
CDR3 protein: CASSLLQGSTGELFF; CDR3 DNA: TGTGCCAGCAGCCTATTACAGGGTTCGACCGGGGAGCTGTTTTTT; J gene: TRBJ2-2; V gene: TRBV14; clone size: .; D gene: .
CDR3 protein: CASGLYNEQFF; CDR3 DNA: TGTGCCAGCGGCCTTTACAATGAGCAGTTCTTC; J gene: TRBJ2-1; V gene: TRBV2; clone size: medium-sized; D gene: .
CDR3 protein: CATSRDSRTPYNSPLHF; CDR3 DNA: TGTGCCACCAGCAGAGATAGCCGAACACCTTATAATTCACCCCTCCACTTT; J gene: TRBJ1-6; V gene: TRBV15; clone size: few; D gene: .
CDR3 protein: CSADLSGVTTAGTQYF; CDR3 DNA: TGCAGTGCTGACCTATCGGGGGTTACAACAGCGGGGACCCAGTACTTC; J gene: TRBJ2-5; V gene: TRBV20-1; clone size: .; D gene: .
CDR3 protein: CASSQGDRAFNEKLFF; CDR3 DNA: TGTGCCAGCAGCCAAGGAGACAGGGCCTTTAATGAAAAACTGTTTTTT; J gene: TRBJ1-4; V gene: TRBV4-2; clone size: once; D gene: TRBD1
CDR3 protein: CASSQGGDSSSYNSPLHF; CDR3 DNA: TGCGCCAGCAGCCAAGGTGGAGACTCGAGCTCCTATAATTCACCCCTCCACTTT; J gene: TRBJ1-6; V gene: TRBV4-1; clone size: .; D gene: .
CDR3 protein: CASSLGQGAKVPLHF; CDR3 DNA: TGTGCCAGCAGCTTGGGACAGGGGGCTAAAGTGCCCCTCCACTTT; J gene: TRBJ1-6; V gene: TRBV7-6; clone size: once; D gene: TRBD1
CDR3 protein: CSARENRAEYF; CDR3 DNA: TGCAGTGCTAGAGAGAACAGGGCCGAGTACTTC; J gene: TRBJ2-7; V gene: TRBV20-1; clone size: once; D gene: .
CDR3 protein: CSVEKTSGGLDNEQFF; CDR3 DNA: TGCAGCGTTGAAAAGACTAGCGGGGGGCTCGACAATGAGCAGTTCTTC; J gene: TRBJ2-1; V gene: TRBV29-1; clone size: few; D gene: TRBD2
CDR3 protein: CASSLEGSRNGYTF; CDR3 DNA: TGTGCCAGCAGCTTAGAGGGCAGTCGGAATGGCTACACCTTC; J gene: TRBJ1-2; V gene: TRBV7-2; clone size: few; D gene: .
CDR3 protein: CASSYYPGRPNEQYF; CDR3 DNA: TGTGCCAGCAGTTACTACCCGGGGAGACCCAATGAGCAGTACTTC; J gene: TRBJ2-5; V gene: TRBV6-5; clone size: .; D gene: .